These 32 T cell receptor beta chains were all obtained from the same sample, sequenced in a study of cytomegalovirus exposure and HLA in healthy donors. PCR employed 60 Vbeta and 13 Jbeta primers. Method: immunoSEQ multiplex PCR; TCRdb's copy keeps in-frame clones and lacks some. The sample has about 160,000 clones; 60% to 85% are singletons. The sequenced material came from PBMCs. Receptors were obtained from a man aged 50 to 59 in good health and CMV-seropositive.

The V call is TRBV6-5, the J call TRBJ2-7, with D tentatively TRBD2 (5 bases). The V end lost 5 bases, the J end lost 8 bases, and 16 bases lay between the germline ends. Germline lookup yields CDR1 MNHEY and CDR2 SVGAGI. The CDR3 consists of 13 residues. This chain's CDR3 is CASSEIRDVQQYF. DNA of the CDR3: TGTGCCAGCAGTGAAATACGGGATGTCCAGCAGTACTTC.

The chain has TRBV18 and TRBJ1-1; a possible D gene is TRBD1 (5 bases). This CDR3 contains 14 residues. The ends were cut back, 0 bases at V and 5 bases at J, with 10 bases in the middle. From germline, CDR1 is KGHSH and CDR2 LQKENI. CDR3 residues: CASSPPGARTEAFF. CDR3 nucleotide sequence: TGTGCCAGCTCACCACCAGGGGCGAGGACTGAAGCTTTCTTT.

This chain connects TRBV19 to TRBJ1-6; 7 nucleotides align to TRBD1. CDR3 size: 15 residues. From germline, CDR1 is LNHDA and CDR2 SQIVND (reference sequence). V was pared by 5 bases and J by 3 bases, with 4 bases of the junction left unmatched. CDR3 coding DNA: TGTGCCAGTAGTCAGGACAGGCTCTATAATTCACCCCTCCACTTT. Translation gives CASSQDRLYNSPLHF.

The V and J genes are TRBV27 and TRBJ2-7, with TRBD1 matching 11 bases. Trimming removed 5 bases from V and 7 bases from J; junction bases left unmatched: 10. The CDR3 consists of 15 residues. Germline CDR1 MNHEY, CDR2 SMNVEV (reference sequence). The DNA for the CDR3 is TGTGCCAGCAGTCCCCGGGACAGGGGGTCGGGGGAGCAGTACTTC. Encoded protein: CASSPRDRGSGEQYF.

J is TRBJ1-2 and V is TRBV9; D uncertain. Germline lookup yields CDR1 SGDLS and CDR2 YYNGEE. The CDR3 contains 14 residues. Trimming left V 0 bases short and J 6 bases short, with 12 bases between. The CDR3 nucleotides read TGTGCCAGCAGCGTAGGGGAGGGAAGAAATGGCTACACCTTC. Amino acid sequence: CASSVGEGRNGYTF.

V usage is TRBV6-4 and J usage is TRBJ1-4; D not resolved. CDR1 and CDR2 (germline): MRHNA, SNTAGT. The CDR3 has 14 amino acids. Trimming shortened V by 8 bases and J by 8 bases, and 18 bases separated the two germline ends. The CDR3 coding sequence is TGTGCCAGCGCTTTACTCTCCGAGAGGGAAAAACTGTTTTTT. The encoded protein is CASALLSEREKLFF.

The rearrangement joins TRBV28 to TRBJ2-5, with 15 bases that match TRBD2. This CDR3 has 17 residues. Germline V gives CDR1 MDHEN, CDR2 SYDVKM. With 7 bases clipped from V and 1 base from J, the junction kept 7 bases outside the gene matches. CDR3 sequence reads: CASNYRTSGGAQETQYF. The CDR3 DNA is TGTGCCAGCAACTACCGGACTAGCGGGGGGGCCCAAGAGACCCAGTACTTC. The whole variable domain, filled in from reference TRBV28 and TRBJ2-5, reads DVKVTQSSRYLVKRTGEKVFLECVQDMDHENMFWYRQDPGLGLRLIYFSYDVKMKEKGDIPEGYSVSREKKERFSLILESASTNQTSMYLCASNYRTSGGAQETQYFGPGTRLLVL.

This clone has a handful of counts. V usage is TRBV9 and J usage is TRBJ1-2, with 7 nucleotides matching TRBD1. V lost 4 bases, J lost 2 bases, and 8 bases stayed unmatched. The CDR3 sequence is 15 residues long. Germline values: CDR1 SGDLS, CDR2 YYNGEE. CDR3 DNA sequence: TGTGCCAGCAGCCCCCGGGACAGAAGAAACTATGGCTACACCTTC. This sequence encodes CASSPRDRRNYGYTF. Full variable domain (missing parts from reference TRBV9 and TRBJ1-2): DSGVTQTPKHLITATGQRVTLRCSPRSGDLSVYWYQQSLDQGLQFLIQYYNGEERAKGNILERFSAQQFPDLHSELNLSSLELGDSALYFCASSPRDRRNYGYTFGSGTRLTVV.

The CDR3 DNA is TGTGCCACCAGCAGACACGCCGAAGCCACAGATACGCAGTATTTT. It yields the protein CATSRHAEATDTQYF. The gene calls are TRBV15 and TRBJ2-3; no clear D. V was shortened by 2 bases and J by 2 bases, with 11 bases between the two germline ends. The length of the CDR3 is 15 residues. Germline V gene lookup returns CDR1 LNHNV and CDR2 YYDKDF (reference sequence).

This clone occurred a few times. The chain links TRBV2 to TRBJ1-1; TRBD1 agrees at 8 bases. Germline V lookup: CDR1 SNHLY, CDR2 FYNNEI. The junction had 3 bases not matched to a gene; V was cut back by 9 bases and J by 6 bases. The CDR3 loop spans 11 amino acids. The CDR3 bases are TGTGCCAGTCCAGGGGGCTCTGAAGCTTTCTTT. Protein sequence: CASPGGSEAFF. The full variable domain, rest sourced from reference TRBV2 and TRBJ1-1, is EPEVTQTPSHQVTQMGQEVILRCVPISNHLYFYWYRQILGQKVEFLVSFYNNEISEKSEIFDDQFSVERPDGSNFTLKIRSTKLEDSAMYFCASPGGSEAFFGQGTRLTVV.

This clone turned up a few times. The V gene is TRBV4-1, the J gene TRBJ1-1, with D possibly matching TRBD1 (5 bases). CDR1 is MGHRA, CDR2 YSYEKL, per germline. V lost 1 base and J 4 bases, leaving 10 bases between the germline ends. The CDR3 has 14 amino acids. CDR3 in DNA: TGCGCCAGCAGCCAAGGCAGGGCCGGCACTGAAGCTTTCTTT. Its translation: CASSQGRAGTEAFF.

This clone was recorded a few times. J is TRBJ2-1 and V is TRBV6-5; D is undetermined. CDR3 size: 13 residues. The germline gives CDR1 MNHEY, CDR2 SVGAGI. V was pared by 2 bases and J by 3 bases, with 5 bases between. The CDR3 region has the DNA TGTGCCAGCAGTTACGACAACTACAATGAGCAGTTCTTC. Its protein is CASSYDNYNEQFF.

V usage is TRBV6-6 and J usage is TRBJ1-1; 11 positions agree with TRBD1. The CDR3 contains 15 residues. Trimming cost V 8 bases and J 3 bases; bases outside gene matches: 8. Germline V gives CDR1 MNHNY, CDR2 SVGAGI (reference sequence). CDR3 DNA sequence: TGTGCCAGCGCCGGACAGGGGGCTGGGGACACTGAAGCTTTCTTT. Amino acids: CASAGQGAGDTEAFF.

V usage is TRBV15 and J usage is TRBJ2-3, with TRBD2 identical over 11 bases. CDR3 length: 18 residues. CDR1 is LNHNV, CDR2 YYDKDF, per germline (reference sequence). V shed 3 bases and J 4 bases; nucleotides not matched to a gene: 12. CDR3 sequence (DNA): TGTGCCACCAGCAGGGGGCGGTTACTAGCGGGGGACCCAGATACGCAGTATTTT. Amino acids: CATSRGRLLAGDPDTQYF.

This clone was seen a few times. The rearrangement joins TRBV15 to TRBJ1-5, with D perhaps matching TRBD1 (5 bases). The CDR3 is 14 residues long. Germline assignment: CDR1 LNHNV and CDR2 YYDKDF (reference sequence). With 1 base removed from V and 6 bases from J, the gap between germline ends came to 10 bases. In DNA, the CDR3 is TGTGCCACCAGCAGAGTAGGAGGGGTTCAGCCCCAGCATTTT. As protein: CATSRVGGVQPQHF.

This clone has a handful of counts. J is TRBJ1-1 and V is TRBV18; a weak D match, TRBD1 (6 bases). V shed 5 bases and J shed 5 bases, with 21 bases lying between them. This CDR3 is 16 amino acids long. Germline lookup yields CDR1 KGHSH and CDR2 LQKENI. CDR3 DNA: TGTGCCAGCTCAGCCCCAGGGGCCAGGAGGAGGACTGAAGCTTTCTTT. Protein product: CASSAPGARRRTEAFF.

The chain combines TRBV5-5 with TRBJ1-5; a weak D match, TRBD1 (6 bases). Trimming left V 1 base short and J 0 bases short, with 8 bases between. Germline lookup yields CDR1 SGHKS and CDR2 YYEKEE (reference sequence). The length of the CDR3 is 15 residues. The CDR3 protein is CASSLRGNSNQPQHF. The CDR3 DNA reads TGTGCCAGCAGCTTGAGGGGGAATAGCAATCAGCCCCAGCATTTT. The full variable domain, in which reference TRBV5-5 and TRBJ1-5 provide the parts outside the CDR3, is DAGVTQSPTHLIKTRGQQVTLRCSPISGHKSVSWYQQVLGQGPQFIFQYYEKEERGRGNFPDRFSARQFPNYSSELNVNALLLGDSALYLCASSLRGNSNQPQHFGDGTRLSIL.

This clone was detected a few times. The J gene is TRBJ2-7, the V gene TRBV6-6; the match to TRBD1 covers 9 bases. V was clipped by 7 bases and J by 3 bases; unmatched bases: 4. Germline-derived CDR1 and CDR2 are MNHNY and SVGAGI (reference sequence). There are 13 residues in the CDR3. CDR3: CASTPTGGYEQYF. CDR3 coding DNA: TGTGCCAGCACCCCGACAGGGGGCTACGAGCAGTACTTC.

This clone was seen only a few times. The chain links TRBV6-5 to TRBJ1-1, with 10 bases aligning to TRBD1. The CDR3 length is 15 residues. After removal of 2 bases from V and 5 bases from J, the junction contained 5 bases not matched to a gene. Germline V lookup: CDR1 MNHEY, CDR2 SVGAGI. The CDR3 protein is CASSYTGTGATEAFF. The CDR3 nucleotides read TGTGCCAGCAGTTACACCGGGACAGGGGCGACTGAAGCTTTCTTT.

The CDR3 reads CASSESTGPNSPLHF. CDR3 in DNA: TGTGCCAGCAGTGAATCGACAGGGCCAAATTCACCCCTCCACTTT. This sequence joins TRBV2 and TRBJ1-6, with 7 bases lining up with TRBD1. CDR3 length: 15 residues. V dropped 2 bases and J dropped 7; count of bases not matched to a gene: 5. Germline CDR1 and CDR2: SNHLY and FYNNEI.

This sequence joins TRBV5-1 and TRBJ2-5; 9 bases match TRBD2. Germline trimming cut 4 bases from V and 5 bases from J; bases unmatched to any gene: 3. The germline CDR1 and CDR2 sequences are SGHRS and YFSETQ. This CDR3 is 13 amino acids long. CDR3: CASSPLAGETQYF. The CDR3 DNA is TGCGCCAGCAGCCCCCTAGCGGGGGAGACCCAGTACTTC.

The V and J genes are TRBV7-2 and TRBJ2-5; 13 bases align to TRBD2. J gave up 2 bases and V 3 bases, and 9 bases lay outside the gene matches. From germline, CDR1 is SGHTA and CDR2 FQGNSA. The CDR3 spans 18 residues. CDR3 coding DNA: TGTGCCAGCAGCTTCACACTAGCGGGGGGGCGGGCACAAGAGACCCAGTACTTC. Translation: CASSFTLAGGRAQETQYF.

The chain links TRBV9 to TRBJ1-6, with TRBD1 matching over 7 bases. Germline assignment: CDR1 SGDLS and CDR2 YYNGEE. The CDR3 length is 15 residues. V shed 3 bases, J shed 6 bases, and the junction held 6 bases outside the gene matches. The CDR3 DNA reads TGTGCCAGCAGCGCCACAGGGGCCCTTAATTCACCCCTCCACTTT. Protein: CASSATGALNSPLHF.

The rearrangement uses TRBV4-3 and TRBJ1-4; 7 nucleotides match TRBD1. The CDR3 is 15 amino acids. Per the germline V gene, CDR1 is LGHNA and CDR2 is YSLEER. V lost 0 bases to trimming and J lost 6 bases; unmatched junction nucleotides: 4. CDR3 amino acids: CASSQDRGLYEKLFF. In nucleotides, the CDR3 is TGCGCCAGCAGCCAAGATAGGGGGCTCTATGAAAAACTGTTTTTT.

The chain links TRBV27 to TRBJ2-1; D gene unclear. This CDR3 comprises 12 residues. The V end was cut by 7 bases, the J end by 6 bases, with 10 bases between. Germline V lookup: CDR1 MNHEY, CDR2 SMNVEV (reference sequence). CDR3 sequence (DNA): TGTGCCAGCAACAACCCCACCAATGAGCAGTTCTTC. This sequence encodes CASNNPTNEQFF.

This chain links TRBV10-3 with TRBJ1-4, with TRBD1 identical over 7 bases. This CDR3 region has 14 residues. Germline-derived CDR1 and CDR2 are ENHRY and SYGVKD. Trimming cost V 1 base and J 7 bases; bases outside gene matches: 3. The CDR3 nucleotides are TGTGCCATCAGTGAGTGGGACAGTAGTGAAAAACTGTTTTTT. It translates to CAISEWDSSEKLFF.

This rearrangement joins TRBV5-1 to TRBJ1-3; 7 positions match TRBD1. The CDR3 loop spans 15 amino acids. Germline V gene data show CDR1 as SGHRS and CDR2 as YFSETQ. Trimming cost V 5 bases and J 0 bases; bases outside gene matches: 5. In nucleotides, the CDR3 is TGCGCCAGCAGGGGACAGAGTTTCTCTGGAAACACCATATATTTT. This sequence encodes CASRGQSFSGNTIYF.

J is TRBJ1-6 and V is TRBV21-1. TRBV21-1 is given as a pseudogene. This CDR3 spans 16 amino acids. DNA for the CDR3: TGTGCCAGCAGCAAGGAGGACGGGGAAGATTATTCACCCCTCCACTTT. Translation: CASSKEDGEDYSPLHF.

This sequence joins TRBV9 and TRBJ1-5; D may be TRBD1 (5 bases). CDR3 length: 14 residues. V was cut by 0 bases and J by 4 bases, with 8 bases left in between. The V gene's germline CDR1 is SGDLS and CDR2 YYNGEE. CDR3 loop: CASSVGQGNQPQHF. The CDR3 DNA sequence: TGTGCCAGCAGCGTAGGGCAGGGTAATCAGCCCCAGCATTTT.

This chain uses TRBV4-1 with TRBJ1-1, with 9 bases that match TRBD1. There are 17 residues in the CDR3. V was clipped by 4 bases and J by 0 bases; unmatched bases: 9. CDR1 MGHRA and CDR2 YSYEKL come from the germline V gene. CDR3: CASSPGQGFGMNTEAFF. The CDR3 coding sequence is TGCGCCAGCAGCCCGGGACAGGGCTTTGGGATGAACACTGAAGCTTTCTTT.

This chain connects TRBV6-1 to TRBJ2-4; possible D gene TRBD1, 5 bases. The CDR3 sequence is 14 residues long. V was shortened by 9 bases and J by 6 bases, with 18 bases between the two germline ends. In germline, CDR1 is MNHNS, CDR2 SASEGT. Written as DNA, the CDR3 is TGTGCCAGTAATCCTGGGGCAGCTCTAAACATTCAGTACTTC. It is translated as CASNPGAALNIQYF.

This clone was detected a few times. CDR3 amino acids: CASSFTGKANEKLFF. CDR3 bases: TGTGCCAGCAGCTTTACAGGGAAGGCTAATGAAAAACTGTTTTTT. This sequence joins TRBV5-6 and TRBJ1-4, with D tentatively TRBD1 (6 bases). V lost 2 bases, J lost 3 bases, and 11 bases lay in between. Looked up from germline, CDR1 is SGHDT and CDR2 is YYEEEE. The CDR3 is 15 residues long.